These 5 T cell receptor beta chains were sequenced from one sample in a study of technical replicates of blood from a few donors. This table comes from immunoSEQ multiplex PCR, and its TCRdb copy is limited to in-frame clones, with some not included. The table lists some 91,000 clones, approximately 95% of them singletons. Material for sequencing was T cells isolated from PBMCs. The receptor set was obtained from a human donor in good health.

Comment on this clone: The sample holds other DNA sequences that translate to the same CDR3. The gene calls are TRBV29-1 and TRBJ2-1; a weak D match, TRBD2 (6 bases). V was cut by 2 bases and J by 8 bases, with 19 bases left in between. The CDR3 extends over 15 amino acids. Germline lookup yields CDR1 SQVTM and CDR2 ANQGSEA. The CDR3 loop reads CSVEPAGLFEDEQFF. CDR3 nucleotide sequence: TGCAGCGTTGAACCGGCGGGGCTTTTTGAGGATGAGCAGTTCTTC.

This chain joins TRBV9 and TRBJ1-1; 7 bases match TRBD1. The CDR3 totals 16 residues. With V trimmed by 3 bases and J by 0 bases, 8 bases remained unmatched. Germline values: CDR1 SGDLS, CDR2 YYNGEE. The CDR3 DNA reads TGTGCCAGCAGCGCAGGGGGGACTTTGTTGAACACTGAAGCTTTCTTT. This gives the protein CASSAGGTLLNTEAFF.

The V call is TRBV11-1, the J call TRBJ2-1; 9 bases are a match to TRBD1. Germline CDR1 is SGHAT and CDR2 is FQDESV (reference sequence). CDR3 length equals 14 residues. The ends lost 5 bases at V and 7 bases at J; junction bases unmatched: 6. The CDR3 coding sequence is TGTGCCAGCAGCCTGATACAGGGGGCGAATGAGCAGTTCTTC. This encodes CASSLIQGANEQFF.

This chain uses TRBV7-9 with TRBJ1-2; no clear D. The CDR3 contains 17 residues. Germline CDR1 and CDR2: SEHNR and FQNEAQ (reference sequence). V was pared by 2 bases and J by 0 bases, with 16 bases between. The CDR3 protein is CASSLPRFSITNYGYTF. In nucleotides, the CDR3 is TGTGCCAGCAGCTTACCACGGTTTTCAATTACTAACTATGGCTACACCTTC.

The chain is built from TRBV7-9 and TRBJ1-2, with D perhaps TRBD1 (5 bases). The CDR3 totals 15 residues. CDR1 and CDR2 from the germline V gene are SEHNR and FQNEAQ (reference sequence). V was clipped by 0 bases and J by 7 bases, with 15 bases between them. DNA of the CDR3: TGTGCCAGCAGCTTAGCGGCAGGGCCCGTGGGTGGCTACACCTTC. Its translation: CASSLAAGPVGGYTF. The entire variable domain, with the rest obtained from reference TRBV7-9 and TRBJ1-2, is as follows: DTGVSQNPRHKITKRGQNVTFRCDPISEHNRLYWYRQTLGQGPEFLTYFQNEAQLEKSRLLSDRFSAERPKGSFSTLEIQRTEQGDSAMYLCASSLAAGPVGGYTFGSGTRLTVV.